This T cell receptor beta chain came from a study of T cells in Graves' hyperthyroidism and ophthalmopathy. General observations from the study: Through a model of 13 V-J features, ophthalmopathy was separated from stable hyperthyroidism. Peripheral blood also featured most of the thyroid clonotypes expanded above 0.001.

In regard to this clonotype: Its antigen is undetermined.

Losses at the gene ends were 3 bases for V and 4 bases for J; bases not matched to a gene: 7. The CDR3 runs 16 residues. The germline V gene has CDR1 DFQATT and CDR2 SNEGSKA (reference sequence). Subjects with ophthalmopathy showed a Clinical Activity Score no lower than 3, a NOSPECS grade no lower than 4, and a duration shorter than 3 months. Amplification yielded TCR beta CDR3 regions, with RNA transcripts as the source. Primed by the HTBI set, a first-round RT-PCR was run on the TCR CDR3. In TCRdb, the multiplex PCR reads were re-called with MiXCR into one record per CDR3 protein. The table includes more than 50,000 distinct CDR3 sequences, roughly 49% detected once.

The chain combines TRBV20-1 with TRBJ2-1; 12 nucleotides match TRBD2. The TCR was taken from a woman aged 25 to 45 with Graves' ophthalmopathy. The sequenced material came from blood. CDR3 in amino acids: CSASASGRAPYNEQFF. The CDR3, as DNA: TGCAGTGCTAGCGCTAGCGGGAGGGCCCCTTACAATGAGCAGTTCTTC.